This TCR beta chain was profiled in a study of regulatory T cells in long-lasting Graves disease. This CDR3 is built from 16 residues. The V and J ends lost 4 bases and 4 bases, in that order; junction bases with no gene match: 6. Germline values: CDR1 MNHEY, CDR2 SVGAGI. Study-wide results and limits: Persistent disease was associated with favored TRBV28 usage and with favored use of TRBJ1-2 and TRBJ2-5.

To note about this clonotype: Its target is unknown.

As for time point: newly diagnosed GD, antithyroid drugs for less than 3 months. The TCR library was prepared using RNA isolated from PBMCs. For TCR beta, libraries came from iRepertoire HTBI primers and Arm-PCR of CDR3 regions. TCRdb passed the multiplex PCR reads through MiXCR, listing each CDR3 protein once. The data show about 530,000 distinct CDR3 sequences, with 15% to 20% seen just once and more than 20% held by the top ten. These data were likewise used in another study, on T cells in Graves' hyperthyroidism and ophthalmopathy. In that study: The diagnoses drew upon clinical symptoms, serum thyroxine and TRAb, thyroid ultrasound and orbital computed tomography.

The TCR sequence derives from a woman aged 35 to 59 with Graves disease. The sample here was peripheral blood mononuclear cells (PBMCs), taken at new diagnosis, from a patient treated with antithyroid drugs. The chain links TRBV6-5 to TRBJ2-5; 13 bases map to TRBD2. The CDR3 DNA reads as TGTGCCAGCAGTTCGAACCGACTAGCGGGAGGAGAGACCCAGTACTTC. Translation gives CASSSNRLAGGETQYF.